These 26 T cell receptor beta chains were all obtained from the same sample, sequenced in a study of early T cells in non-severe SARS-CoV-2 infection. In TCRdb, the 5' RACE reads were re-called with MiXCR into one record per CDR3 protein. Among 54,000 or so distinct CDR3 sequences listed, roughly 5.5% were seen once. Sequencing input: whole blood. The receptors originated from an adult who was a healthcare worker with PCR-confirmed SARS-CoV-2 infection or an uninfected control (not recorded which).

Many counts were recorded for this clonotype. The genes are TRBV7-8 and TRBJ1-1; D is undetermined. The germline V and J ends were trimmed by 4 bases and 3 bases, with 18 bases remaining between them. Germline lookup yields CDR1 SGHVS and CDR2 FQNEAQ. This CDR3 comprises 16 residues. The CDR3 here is CASSSSGAKGDTEAFF. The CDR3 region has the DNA TGTGCCAGCAGCTCCTCAGGTGCGAAGGGCGACACTGAAGCTTTCTTT.

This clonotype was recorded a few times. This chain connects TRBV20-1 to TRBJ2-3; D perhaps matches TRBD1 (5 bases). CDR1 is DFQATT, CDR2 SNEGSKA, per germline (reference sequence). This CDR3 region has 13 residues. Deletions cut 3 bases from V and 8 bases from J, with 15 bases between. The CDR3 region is CSASSDNQPTQYF. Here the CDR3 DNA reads TGCAGTGCTAGTTCGGACAACCAGCCTACGCAGTATTTT.

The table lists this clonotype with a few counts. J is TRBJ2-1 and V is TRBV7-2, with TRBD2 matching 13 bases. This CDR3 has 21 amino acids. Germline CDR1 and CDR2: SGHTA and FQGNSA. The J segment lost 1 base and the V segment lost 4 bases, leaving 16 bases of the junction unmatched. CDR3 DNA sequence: TGTGCCAGCAGCTCGTTGGGTACTAGCGGGGGGGCATATAGGTCCTACAATGAGCAGTTCTTC. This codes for CASSSLGTSGGAYRSYNEQFF.

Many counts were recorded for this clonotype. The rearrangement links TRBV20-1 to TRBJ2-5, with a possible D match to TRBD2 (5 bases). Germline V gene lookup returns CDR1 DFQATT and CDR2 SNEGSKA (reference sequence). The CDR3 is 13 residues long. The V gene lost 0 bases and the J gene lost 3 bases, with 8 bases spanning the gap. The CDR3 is CSARDSGKETQYF. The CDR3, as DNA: TGCAGTGCTAGAGATTCGGGGAAAGAGACCCAGTACTTC.

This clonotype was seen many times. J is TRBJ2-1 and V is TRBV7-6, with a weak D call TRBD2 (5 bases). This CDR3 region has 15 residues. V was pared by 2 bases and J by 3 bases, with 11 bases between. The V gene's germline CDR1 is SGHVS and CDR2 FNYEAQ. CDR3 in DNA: TGTGCCAGCAGCTTACAGGCGGAGGACTACAATGAGCAGTTCTTC. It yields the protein CASSLQAEDYNEQFF.

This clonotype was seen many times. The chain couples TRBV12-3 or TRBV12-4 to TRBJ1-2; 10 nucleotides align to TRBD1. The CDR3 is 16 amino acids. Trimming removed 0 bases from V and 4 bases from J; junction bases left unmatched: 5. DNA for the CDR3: TGTGCCAGCAGTTTAGCAAAAGGACAGGGGGTCTATGGCTACACCTTC. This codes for CASSLAKGQGVYGYTF.

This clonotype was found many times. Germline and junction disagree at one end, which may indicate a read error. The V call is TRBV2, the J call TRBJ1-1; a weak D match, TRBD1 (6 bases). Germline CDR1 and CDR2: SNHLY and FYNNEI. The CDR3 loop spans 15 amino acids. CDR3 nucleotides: TGTGCCAGCAGTGAATACAGGGCTGGAGGGACTGAAGTTTTCTTT. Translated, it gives CASSEYRAGGTEVFF.

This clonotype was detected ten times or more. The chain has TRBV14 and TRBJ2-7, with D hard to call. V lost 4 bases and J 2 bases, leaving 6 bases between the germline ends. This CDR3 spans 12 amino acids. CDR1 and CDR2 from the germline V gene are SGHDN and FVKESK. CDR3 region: CASSPAAYEQYF. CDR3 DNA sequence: TGTGCCAGCAGCCCCGCGGCCTACGAGCAGTACTTC. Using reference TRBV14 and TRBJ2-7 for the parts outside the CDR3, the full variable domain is EAGVTQFPSHSVIEKGQTVTLRCDPISGHDNLYWYRRVMGKEIKFLLHFVKESKQDESGMPNNRFLAERTGGTYSTLKVQPAELEDSGVYFCASSPAAYEQYFGPGTRLTVT.

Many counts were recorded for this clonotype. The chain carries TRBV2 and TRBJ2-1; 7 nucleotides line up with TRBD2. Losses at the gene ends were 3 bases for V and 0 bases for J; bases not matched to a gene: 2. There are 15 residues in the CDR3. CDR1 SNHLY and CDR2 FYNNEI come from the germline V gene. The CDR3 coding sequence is TGTGCCAGCAGTGATGGCGGGAGCTCCTACAATGAGCAGTTCTTC. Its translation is CASSDGGSSYNEQFF. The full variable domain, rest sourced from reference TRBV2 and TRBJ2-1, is EPEVTQTPSHQVTQMGQEVILRCVPISNHLYFYWYRQILGQKVEFLVSFYNNEISEKSEIFDDQFSVERPDGSNFTLKIRSTKLEDSAMYFCASSDGGSSYNEQFFGPGTRLTVL.

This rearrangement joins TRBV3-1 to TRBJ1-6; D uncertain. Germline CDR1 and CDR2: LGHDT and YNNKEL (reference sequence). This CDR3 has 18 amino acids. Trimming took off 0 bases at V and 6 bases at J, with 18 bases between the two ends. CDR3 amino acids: CASSQDIRHPTSNSPLHF. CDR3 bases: TGTGCCAGCAGCCAAGATATTAGACACCCGACTTCTAATTCACCCCTCCACTTT.

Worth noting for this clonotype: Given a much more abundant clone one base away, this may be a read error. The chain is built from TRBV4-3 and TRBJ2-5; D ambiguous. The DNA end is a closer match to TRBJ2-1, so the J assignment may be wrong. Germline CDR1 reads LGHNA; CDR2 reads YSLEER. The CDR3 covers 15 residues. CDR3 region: CASSQTAARQETQFF. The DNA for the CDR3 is TGCGCCAGCAGCCAGACCGCTGCCAGACAAGAGACCCAGTTCTTC.

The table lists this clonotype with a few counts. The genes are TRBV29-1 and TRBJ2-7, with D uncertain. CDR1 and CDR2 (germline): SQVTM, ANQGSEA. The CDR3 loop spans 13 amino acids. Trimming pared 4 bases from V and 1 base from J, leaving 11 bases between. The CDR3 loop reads CSVAETPSYEQYF. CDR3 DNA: TGCAGCGTTGCTGAGACACCGTCCTACGAGCAGTACTTC.

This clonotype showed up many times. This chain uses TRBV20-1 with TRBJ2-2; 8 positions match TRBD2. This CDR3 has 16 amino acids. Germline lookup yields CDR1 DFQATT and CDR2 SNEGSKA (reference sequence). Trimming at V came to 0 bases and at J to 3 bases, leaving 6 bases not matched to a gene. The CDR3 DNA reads TGCAGTGCTAGAGATATCGCGGGGGGTCACACCGGGGAGCTGTTTTTT. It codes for CSARDIAGGHTGELFF.

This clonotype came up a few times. The CDR3 here is CASSQVRGYTEAFF. As DNA, the CDR3 is TGCGCCAGCAGCCAAGTGAGGGGGTACACTGAAGCTTTCTTT. This chain links TRBV4-3 with TRBJ1-1, with D tentatively TRBD1 (6 bases). V was clipped by 1 base and J by 3 bases, with 9 bases between them. The germline gives CDR1 LGHNA, CDR2 YSLEER. The CDR3 sequence is 14 residues long.

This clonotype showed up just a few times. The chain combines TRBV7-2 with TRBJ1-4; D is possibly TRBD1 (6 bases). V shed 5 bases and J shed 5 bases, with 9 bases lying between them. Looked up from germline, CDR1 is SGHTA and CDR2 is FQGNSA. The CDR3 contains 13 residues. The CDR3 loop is CASSRDKNEKLFF. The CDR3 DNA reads TGTGCCAGCAGCCGGGACAAGAATGAAAAACTGTTTTTT.

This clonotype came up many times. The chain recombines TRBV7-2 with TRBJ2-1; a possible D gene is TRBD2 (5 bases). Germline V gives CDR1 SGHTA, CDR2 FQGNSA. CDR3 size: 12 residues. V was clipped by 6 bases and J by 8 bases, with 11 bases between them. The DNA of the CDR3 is TGTGCCAGCAGGCGAGAGAGGGATGAGCAGTTCTTC. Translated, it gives CASRRERDEQFF.

CDR3 sequence: CASSRPSGGGSYNEQFF. The CDR3 DNA follows: TGCGCCAGCAGCCGGCCGAGCGGGGGAGGCTCCTACAATGAGCAGTTCTTC. The chain uses TRBV5-1 and TRBJ2-1; TRBD2 aligns across 8 bases. V lost 4 bases, J lost 0 bases, and 9 bases stayed unmatched. This CDR3 region has 17 residues. Germline V gene data show CDR1 as SGHRS and CDR2 as YFSETQ. Using reference TRBV5-1 and TRBJ2-1 for the parts outside the CDR3, the full variable domain is KAGVTQTPRYLIKTRGQQVTLSCSPISGHRSVSWYQQTPGQGLQFLFEYFSETQRNKGNFPGRFSGRQFSNSRSEMNVSTLELGDSALYLCASSRPSGGGSYNEQFFGPGTRLTVL.

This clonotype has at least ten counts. As DNA, the CDR3 is TGTGCCAGCAGCTTAGAAGGGGGGCGAGTGAATTCACCCCTCCACTTT. Translating it yields CASSLEGGRVNSPLHF. This rearrangement joins TRBV7-2 to TRBJ1-6, with a weak D call TRBD1 (6 bases). Per the germline V gene, CDR1 is SGHTA and CDR2 is FQGNSA. This CDR3 has 16 amino acids. The germline V and J ends were trimmed by 1 base and 7 bases, with 14 bases remaining between them.

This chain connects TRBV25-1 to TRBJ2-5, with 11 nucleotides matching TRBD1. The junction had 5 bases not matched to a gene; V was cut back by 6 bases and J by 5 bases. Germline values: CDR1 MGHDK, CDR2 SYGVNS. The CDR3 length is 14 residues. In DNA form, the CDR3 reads TGTGCCAGCAGGGACAGGGGGCGCGGCGAGACCCAGTACTTC. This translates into CASRDRGRGETQYF.

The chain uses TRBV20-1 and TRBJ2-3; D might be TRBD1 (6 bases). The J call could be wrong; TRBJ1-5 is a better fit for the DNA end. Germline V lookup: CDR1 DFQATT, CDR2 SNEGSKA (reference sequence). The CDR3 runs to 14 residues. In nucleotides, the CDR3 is TGCAGTGCTAGTCTTCGCGGGGGGGCAGATACGCAGCATTTT. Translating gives CSASLRGGADTQHF.

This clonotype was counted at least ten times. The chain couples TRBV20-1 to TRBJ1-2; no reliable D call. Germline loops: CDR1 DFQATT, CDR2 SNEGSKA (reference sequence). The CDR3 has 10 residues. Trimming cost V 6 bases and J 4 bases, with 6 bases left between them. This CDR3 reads CSAVVYGYTF. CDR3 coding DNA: TGCAGTGCCGTAGTCTATGGCTACACCTTC.

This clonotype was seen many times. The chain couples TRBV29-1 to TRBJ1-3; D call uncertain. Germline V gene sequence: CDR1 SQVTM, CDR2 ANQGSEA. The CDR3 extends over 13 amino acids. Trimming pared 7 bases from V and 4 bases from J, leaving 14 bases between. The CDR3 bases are TGCAGCGCCGACGTCCAAGGGGGAAACACCATATATTTT. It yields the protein CSADVQGGNTIYF.

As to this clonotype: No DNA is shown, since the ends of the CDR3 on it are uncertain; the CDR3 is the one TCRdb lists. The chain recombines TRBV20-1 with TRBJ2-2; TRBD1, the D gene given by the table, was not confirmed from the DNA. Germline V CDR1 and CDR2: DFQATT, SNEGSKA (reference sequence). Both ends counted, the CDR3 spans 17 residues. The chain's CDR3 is CKAQKPRTGIETGSCFF.

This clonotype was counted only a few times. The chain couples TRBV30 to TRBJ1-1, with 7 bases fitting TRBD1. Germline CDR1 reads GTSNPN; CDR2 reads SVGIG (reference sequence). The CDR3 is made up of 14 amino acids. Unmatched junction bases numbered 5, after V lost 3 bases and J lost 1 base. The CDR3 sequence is CAWSPGTANTEAFF. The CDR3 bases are TGTGCCTGGAGCCCCGGGACAGCGAACACTGAAGCTTTCTTT.

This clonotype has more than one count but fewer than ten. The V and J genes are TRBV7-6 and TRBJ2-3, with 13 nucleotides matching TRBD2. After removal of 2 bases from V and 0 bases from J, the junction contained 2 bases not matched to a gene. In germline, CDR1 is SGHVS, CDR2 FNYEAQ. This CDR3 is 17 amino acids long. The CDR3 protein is CASSLRTSGRSTDTQYF. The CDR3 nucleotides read TGTGCCAGCAGCTTACGGACTAGCGGGAGAAGCACAGATACGCAGTATTTT. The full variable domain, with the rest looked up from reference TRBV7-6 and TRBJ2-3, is GAGVSQSPRYKVTKRGQDVALRCDPISGHVSLYWYRQALGQGPEFLTYFNYEAQQDKSGLPNDRFSAERPEGSISTLTIQRTEQRDSAMYRCASSLRTSGRSTDTQYFGPGTRLTVL.

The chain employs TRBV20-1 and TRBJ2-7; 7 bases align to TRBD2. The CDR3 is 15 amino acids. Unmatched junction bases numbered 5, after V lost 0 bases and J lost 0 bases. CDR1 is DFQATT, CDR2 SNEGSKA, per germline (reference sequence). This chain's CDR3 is CSARERTGGSYEQYF. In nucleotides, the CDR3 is TGCAGTGCTAGAGAACGGACGGGAGGCTCCTACGAGCAGTACTTC.